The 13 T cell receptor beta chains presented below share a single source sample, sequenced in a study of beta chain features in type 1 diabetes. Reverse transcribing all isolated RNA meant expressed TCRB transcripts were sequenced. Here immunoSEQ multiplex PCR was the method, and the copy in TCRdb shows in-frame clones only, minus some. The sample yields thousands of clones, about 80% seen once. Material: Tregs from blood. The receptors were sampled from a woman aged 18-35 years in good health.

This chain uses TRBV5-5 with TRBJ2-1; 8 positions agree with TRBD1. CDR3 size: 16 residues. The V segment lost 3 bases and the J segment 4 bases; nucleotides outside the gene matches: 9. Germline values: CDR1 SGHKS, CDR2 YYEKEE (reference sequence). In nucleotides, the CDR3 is TGTGCCAGCAGCTCCTTGGGGGACAGGAGATACAATGAGCAGTTCTTC. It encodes CASSSLGDRRYNEQFF.

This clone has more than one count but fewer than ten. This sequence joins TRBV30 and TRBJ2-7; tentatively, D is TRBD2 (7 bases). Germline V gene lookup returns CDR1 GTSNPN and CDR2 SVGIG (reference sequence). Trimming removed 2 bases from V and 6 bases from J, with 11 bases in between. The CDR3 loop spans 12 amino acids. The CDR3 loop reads CAWSRGGGEQYF. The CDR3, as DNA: TGTGCCTGGAGTAGGGGAGGGGGCGAGCAGTACTTC.

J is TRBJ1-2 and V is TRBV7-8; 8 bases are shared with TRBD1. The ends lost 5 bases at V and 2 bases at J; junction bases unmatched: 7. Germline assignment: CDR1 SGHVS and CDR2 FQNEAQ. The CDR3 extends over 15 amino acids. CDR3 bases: TGTGCCAGCAGCCTCAGGGGGCCCGGCAACTATGGCTACACCTTC. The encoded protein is CASSLRGPGNYGYTF.

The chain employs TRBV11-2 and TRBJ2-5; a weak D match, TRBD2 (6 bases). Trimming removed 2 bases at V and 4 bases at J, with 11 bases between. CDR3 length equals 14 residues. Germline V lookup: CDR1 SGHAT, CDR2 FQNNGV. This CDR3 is CASSLTTGAETQYF. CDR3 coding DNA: TGTGCCAGCAGCTTAACCACGGGAGCAGAGACCCAGTACTTC.

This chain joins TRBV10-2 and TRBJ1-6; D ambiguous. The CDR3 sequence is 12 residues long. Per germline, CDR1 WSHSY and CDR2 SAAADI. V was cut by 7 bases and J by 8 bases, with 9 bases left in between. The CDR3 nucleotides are TGCGCCAGCACCAACGGGGATTCACCCCTCCACTTT. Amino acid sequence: CASTNGDSPLHF.

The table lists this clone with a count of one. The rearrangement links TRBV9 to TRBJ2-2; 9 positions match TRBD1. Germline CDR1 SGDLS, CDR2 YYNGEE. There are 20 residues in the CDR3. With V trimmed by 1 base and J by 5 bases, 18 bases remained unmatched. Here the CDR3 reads CASSVRPVLDRGTGTGELFF. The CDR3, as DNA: TGTGCCAGCAGCGTACGCCCCGTCCTCGACAGGGGGACAGGGACCGGGGAGCTGTTTTTT.

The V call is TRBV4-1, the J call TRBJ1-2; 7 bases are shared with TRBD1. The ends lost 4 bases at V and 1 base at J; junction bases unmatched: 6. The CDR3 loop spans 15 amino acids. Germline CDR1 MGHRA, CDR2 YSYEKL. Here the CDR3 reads CASSRRDSGNYGYTF. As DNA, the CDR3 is TGCGCCAGCAGCCGCCGGGACAGCGGTAACTATGGCTACACCTTC.

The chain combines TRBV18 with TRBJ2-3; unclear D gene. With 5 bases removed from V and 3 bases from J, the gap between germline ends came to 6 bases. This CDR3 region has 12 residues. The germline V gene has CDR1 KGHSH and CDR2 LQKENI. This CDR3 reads CASSYSTDTQYF. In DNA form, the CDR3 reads TGTGCCAGCTCATATTCTACAGATACGCAGTATTTT.

The CDR3 is CASSLGVAANTGELFF. Written as DNA, the CDR3 is TGTGCCAGCAGCTTGGGGGTAGCGGCGAACACCGGGGAGCTGTTTTTT. The chain is built from TRBV5-4 and TRBJ2-2; TRBD2 might be the D (6 bases). This CDR3 spans 16 amino acids. Germline assignment: CDR1 SGHNT and CDR2 YYREEE (reference sequence). Trimming stripped 0 bases from V and 0 bases from J, with 9 bases between. Looking up the rest from reference TRBV5-4 and TRBJ2-2 gives the full variable domain: ETGVTQSPTHLIKTRGQQVTLRCSSQSGHNTVSWYQQALGQGPQFIFQYYREEENGRGNFPPRFSGLQFPNYSSELNVNALELDDSALYLCASSLGVAANTGELFFGEGSRLTVL.

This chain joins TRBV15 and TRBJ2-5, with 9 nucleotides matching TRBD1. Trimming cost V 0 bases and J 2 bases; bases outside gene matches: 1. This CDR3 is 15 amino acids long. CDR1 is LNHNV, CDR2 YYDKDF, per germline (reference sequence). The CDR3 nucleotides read TGTGCCACCAGCAGAGAGGACAGGGGACAAGAGACCCAGTACTTC. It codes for CATSREDRGQETQYF.

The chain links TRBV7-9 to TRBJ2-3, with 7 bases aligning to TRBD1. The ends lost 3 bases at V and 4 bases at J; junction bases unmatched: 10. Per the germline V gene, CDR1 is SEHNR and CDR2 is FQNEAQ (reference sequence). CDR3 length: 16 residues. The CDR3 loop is CASSFFEGAVADTQYF. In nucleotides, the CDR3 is TGTGCCAGCAGCTTCTTTGAGGGGGCGGTGGCAGATACGCAGTATTTT.

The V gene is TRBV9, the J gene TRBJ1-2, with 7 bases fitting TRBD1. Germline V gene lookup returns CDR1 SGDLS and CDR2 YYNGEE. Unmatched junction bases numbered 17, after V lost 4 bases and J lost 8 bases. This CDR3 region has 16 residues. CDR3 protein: CASSPGPHEGAGGYTF. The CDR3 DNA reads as TGTGCCAGCAGCCCAGGTCCGCATGAGGGGGCTGGGGGCTACACCTTC.

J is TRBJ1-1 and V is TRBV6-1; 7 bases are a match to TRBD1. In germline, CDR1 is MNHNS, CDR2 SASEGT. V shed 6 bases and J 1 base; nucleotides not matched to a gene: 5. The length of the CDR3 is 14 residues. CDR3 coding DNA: TGTGCCAGCAGGGCCGGGACAGCGAACACTGAAGCTTTCTTT. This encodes CASRAGTANTEAFF.